This passage covers 30 T cell receptor beta chains from one sample sequenced in a study of T cell responses to AZD1222 COVID-19 vaccine (dated by TCRdb to 2020 to 2022). The library came from the immunoSEQ multiplex PCR assay. The immuneACCESS repertoire file appears here via TCRdb, limited to in-frame rearrangements. These files lack a portion of the clones; in checked studies, under half of the deficit traces to unresolved V genes, and the cause of the others is not known. The sample table contains 130,000 to 150,000 clones; only one count was recorded for 70% to 90% of them. The ten largest clones take up approximately 5% of the sample. This specimen's time point label, per the study, means: about 28 days (+/-7) after the second vaccine dose. The specimen was peripheral blood, collected 28 days after the second AZD1222 dose. Source of these receptors: an adult who received the AZD1222 COVID-19 vaccine.

This sequence joins TRBV12-3 or TRBV12-4 and TRBJ2-3; D is undetermined. Trimming removed 4 bases at V and 5 bases at J, with 4 bases between. The CDR3 totals 11 residues. The CDR3 is CASSWVDTQYF. The CDR3 DNA reads TGTGCCAGCAGTTGGGTAGATACGCAGTATTTT.

Comment on this clone: Other DNA sequences within the sample encode an identical CDR3. The chain combines TRBV12-3 or TRBV12-4 with TRBJ1-1, with no clear D. This CDR3 region has 13 residues. Trimming took off 3 bases at V and 0 bases at J, with 5 bases between the two ends. CDR3 residues: CASSLTVNTEAFF. The CDR3 bases are TGTGCCAGCAGTTTGACGGTGAACACTGAAGCTTTCTTT.

This rearrangement joins TRBV2 to TRBJ1-6, with TRBD1 as a possible D gene (6 bases). The CDR3 has 14 amino acids. Germline V lookup: CDR1 SNHLY, CDR2 FYNNEI. V was clipped by 8 bases and J by 7 bases, with 15 bases between them. This CDR3 is CASASDSWNSPLHF. The CDR3 coding sequence is TGTGCCAGCGCGTCGGACAGTTGGAATTCACCCCTCCACTTT.

CDR3 bases: TGTGCCAGCAGCCAAGGTACAGGGTTGTCCGGCTACACCTTC. Protein product: CASSQGTGLSGYTF. This chain links TRBV3-1 (or the pseudogene TRBV3-2) with TRBJ1-2; D possibly corresponds to TRBD1 (6 bases). Trimming shortened V by 1 base and J by 8 bases, and 14 bases separated the two germline ends. The CDR3 has 14 residues. Germline V CDR1 and CDR2: LGHDT, YNNKEL (reference sequence).

The J gene is TRBJ2-2, the V gene TRBV6-5; maybe TRBD1 (6 bases). The CDR3 is made up of 15 amino acids. Germline lookup yields CDR1 MNHEY and CDR2 SVGAGI. V lost 7 bases, J lost 2 bases, and 14 bases lay in between. CDR3 nucleotides: TGTGCCAGCAACAGACCGGACAGAAACACCGGGGAGCTGTTTTTT. As protein: CASNRPDRNTGELFF.

The J gene is TRBJ1-4, the V gene TRBV5-1; 7 bases map to TRBD1. CDR1 is SGHRS, CDR2 YFSETQ, per germline. V was clipped by 1 base and J by 6 bases; unmatched bases: 12. The CDR3 has 17 residues. For the CDR3, the DNA is TGCGCCAGCAGCTTGAGCGGAGGTACAGGGGACGATGAAAAACTGTTTTTT. Its protein product is CASSLSGGTGDDEKLFF.

V and J are TRBV6-5 and TRBJ2-1; TRBD2 might be the D (6 bases). CDR1 is MNHEY, CDR2 SVGAGI, per germline. V lost 8 bases, J lost 8 bases, and 19 bases lay in between. This CDR3 contains 14 residues. This CDR3 reads CASVPRGNGDEQFF. DNA for the CDR3: TGTGCCAGCGTCCCACGGGGGAACGGGGATGAGCAGTTCTTC.

V and J are TRBV20-1 and TRBJ1-2; D call uncertain. The CDR3 runs 15 residues. CDR1 DFQATT and CDR2 SNEGSKA come from the germline V gene (reference sequence). Trimming stripped 3 bases from V and 7 bases from J, with 21 bases between. CDR3: CSASNIERGGSGYTF. The CDR3, as DNA: TGCAGTGCTAGTAACATAGAACGCGGAGGGAGTGGCTACACCTTC.

The chain is built from TRBV10-2 and TRBJ2-3, with D possibly being TRBD2 (6 bases). The length of the CDR3 is 16 residues. Germline CDR1 is WSHSY and CDR2 is SAAADI. Trimming cost V 8 bases and J 2 bases, with 20 bases left between them. CDR3 sequence reads: CASRAFSGVITDTQYF. The CDR3 nucleotides are TGCGCCAGCCGAGCCTTCTCGGGAGTAATCACAGATACGCAGTATTTT.

The J gene is TRBJ1-3, the V gene TRBV2, with D possibly matching TRBD1 (5 bases). V gave up 3 bases and J gave up 8 bases, with 14 bases separating them. The CDR3 consists of 14 residues. Germline CDR1 reads SNHLY; CDR2 reads FYNNEI. The CDR3 is CASSEGPGGYTIYF. The DNA of the CDR3 is TGTGCCAGCAGTGAGGGGCCAGGAGGATACACCATATATTTT.

The chain recombines TRBV19 with TRBJ1-4, with D possibly being TRBD1 (5 bases). The CDR3 sequence is 15 residues long. Germline loops: CDR1 LNHDA, CDR2 SQIVND (reference sequence). With 3 bases removed from V and 0 bases from J, the gap between germline ends came to 8 bases. The CDR3 bases are TGTGCCAGTAGTATTTTGGGGGCAACTAATGAAAAACTGTTTTTT. It codes for CASSILGATNEKLFF.

The J gene is TRBJ1-5, the V gene TRBV30; D is uncertain. Trimming took 0 bases from V and 3 from J, leaving 24 bases between them. This CDR3 is 19 amino acids long. Germline V lookup: CDR1 GTSNPN, CDR2 SVGIG (reference sequence). CDR3 loop: CAWSVRVRFSPKDNQPQHF. The DNA of the CDR3 is TGTGCCTGGAGTGTACGGGTCAGGTTTTCCCCCAAGGACAATCAGCCCCAGCATTTT.

The chain joins TRBV3-1 (or the pseudogene TRBV3-2) to TRBJ2-7; D is undetermined. Trimming stripped 0 bases from V and 3 bases from J, with 3 bases between. The V gene's germline CDR1 is LGHDT and CDR2 YNNKEL (reference sequence). The CDR3 loop spans 12 amino acids. The CDR3 loop reads CASSQEVYEQYF. In DNA, the CDR3 is TGTGCCAGCAGCCAAGAGGTCTACGAGCAGTACTTC.

CDR3 residues: CASSFRTGQETQYF. The CDR3 DNA reads as TGTGCCAGCAGCTTTCGGACAGGGCAAGAGACCCAGTACTTC. V is TRBV7-8 and J is TRBJ2-5; TRBD1 matches 8 bases. The CDR3 consists of 14 residues. From germline, CDR1 is SGHVS and CDR2 FQNEAQ. Losses at the gene ends were 3 bases for V and 2 bases for J; bases not matched to a gene: 2.

Worth noting for this clone: Other DNA sequences from this sample encode an identical CDR3 as well. The rearrangement links TRBV10-1 to TRBJ1-2, with D uncertain. Germline V gene data show CDR1 as WNHNN and CDR2 as SYGVQD (reference sequence). Trimming cost V 3 bases and J 2 bases, with 7 bases left between them. This CDR3 has 13 amino acids. The CDR3 protein is CASSERENYGYTF. DNA of the CDR3: TGCGCCAGCAGTGAAAGGGAGAACTATGGCTACACCTTC.

This clone has a single count. The chain couples TRBV5-4 to TRBJ2-1, with D tentatively TRBD1 or TRBD2 (5 bases each). From germline, CDR1 is SGHNT and CDR2 YYREEE (reference sequence). This CDR3 is 15 amino acids long. Trimming removed 3 bases at V and 0 bases at J, with 10 bases between. The CDR3 nucleotides read TGTGCCAGCAGCTGGACAACTAGCTCCTACAATGAGCAGTTCTTC. Protein sequence: CASSWTTSSYNEQFF.

The chain has TRBV14 and TRBJ2-5; D unresolved. This CDR3 region has 11 residues. The germline V gene encodes CDR1 SGHDN and CDR2 FVKESK. Trimming took 8 bases from V and 5 from J, leaving 9 bases between them. The CDR3 spells CASARWETQYF. The CDR3 DNA sequence: TGTGCCAGCGCCCGGTGGGAGACCCAGTACTTC.

The chain couples TRBV28 to TRBJ1-4, with 7 positions matching TRBD1. CDR3 size: 15 residues. Per the germline V gene, CDR1 is MDHEN and CDR2 is SYDVKM. V lost 6 bases and J lost 3; bases outside the gene matches: 7. The CDR3 sequence: CASRITGTANEKLFF. CDR3 in DNA: TGTGCCAGCAGGATAACCGGGACAGCTAATGAAAAACTGTTTTTT.

This sequence joins TRBV11-3 and TRBJ2-1; no definite D call. Germline V gene data show CDR1 as SGHNT and CDR2 as YENEEA. V lost 1 base and J lost 10, with 11 bases in between. This CDR3 comprises 13 residues. CDR3 sequence reads: CASSLGPADEQFF. The CDR3 region has the DNA TGTGCCAGCAGCTTAGGGCCGGCCGACGAGCAGTTCTTC.

The chain couples TRBV6-4 to TRBJ1-2; 9 nucleotides line up with TRBD1. CDR1 and CDR2 from the germline V gene are MRHNA and SNTAGT. The V segment lost 6 bases and the J segment 8 bases; nucleotides outside the gene matches: 7. The CDR3 length is 13 residues. Written as DNA, the CDR3 is TGTGCCAGCAGCGAAACAGGGGGCCTAGGCTACACCTTC. Translated: CASSETGGLGYTF.

The CDR3 region has the DNA TGTGCCAGCAGTATGACTAGCGGGGGCTCCTACAATGAGCAGTTCTTC. As protein: CASSMTSGGSYNEQFF. The chain combines TRBV2 with TRBJ2-1; 12 nucleotides line up with TRBD2. The CDR3 length is 16 residues. Germline V gene sequence: CDR1 SNHLY, CDR2 FYNNEI. Unmatched junction bases numbered 2, after V lost 5 bases and J lost 0 bases.

The sample holds one count of this clone. The CDR3 here is CASSPGKGRTDTQYF. CDR3 DNA: TGCGCCAGCAGTCCTGGCAAGGGACGCACAGATACGCAGTATTTT. The chain couples TRBV10-1 to TRBJ2-3; either TRBD1 or TRBD2 may supply D (5 bases each). CDR3 length: 15 residues. Germline CDR1 and CDR2: WNHNN and SYGVQD (reference sequence). The ends were cut back, 5 bases at V and 1 base at J, with 13 bases in the middle.

This chain connects TRBV30 to TRBJ1-2; the D gene is possibly TRBD1 (5 bases). The V end lost 8 bases, the J end lost 7 bases, and 17 bases lay between the germline ends. There are 12 residues in the CDR3. Germline CDR1 and CDR2: GTSNPN and SVGIG (reference sequence). The CDR3 loop is CARSRGAGGYTF. In DNA, the CDR3 is TGTGCCCGCTCCCGGGGCGCGGGTGGCTACACCTTC.

The V call is TRBV6-6, the J call TRBJ1-3; D gene ambiguous. CDR1 is MNHNY, CDR2 SVGAGI, per germline (reference sequence). V lost 6 bases to trimming and J lost 0 bases, with 12 bases between them. This CDR3 region has 15 residues. The CDR3 region is CASSPGVTSGNTIYF. The CDR3 bases are TGTGCCAGCAGCCCCGGGGTCACCTCTGGAAACACCATATATTTT.

The CDR3 reads CASSIPGNSYEQYF. The DNA of the CDR3 is TGTGCCAGTAGTATTCCAGGCAACTCCTACGAGCAGTACTTC. The J gene is TRBJ2-7, the V gene TRBV19; no clear D. Per germline, CDR1 LNHDA and CDR2 SQIVND (reference sequence). The CDR3 sequence is 14 residues long. V was cut by 3 bases and J by 0 bases, with 9 bases left in between.

The gene calls are TRBV12-5 and TRBJ2-3; D gene ambiguous. The V and J ends lost 5 bases and 0 bases respectively, with 9 bases between them. Germline assignment: CDR1 LGHNT and CDR2 FRNRAP. This CDR3 region has 14 residues. The CDR3 reads CASGPFPSTDTQYF. For the CDR3, the DNA is TGTGCTAGTGGTCCTTTCCCTAGCACAGATACGCAGTATTTT.

This chain links TRBV28 with TRBJ1-3, with D maybe TRBD1 (5 bases). Trimming took off 5 bases at V and 0 bases at J, with 11 bases between the two ends. CDR3 size: 15 residues. The germline CDR1 and CDR2 sequences are MDHEN and SYDVKM. This chain's CDR3 is CASSRRQLSGNTIYF. CDR3 DNA: TGTGCCAGCAGTCGCCGACAGCTCTCTGGAAACACCATATATTTT.

This clone was detected a few times. This rearrangement joins TRBV28 to TRBJ2-5; TRBD2 aligns across 8 bases. Trimming at V came to 6 bases and at J to 2 bases, leaving 2 bases not matched to a gene. Germline V CDR1 and CDR2: MDHEN, SYDVKM. The length of the CDR3 is 13 residues. CDR3 DNA: TGTGCCAGCAGCGGGGGGGGACAAGAGACCCAGTACTTC. Translated: CASSGGGQETQYF.

The chain has TRBV12-3 or TRBV12-4 and TRBJ1-1; D gene ambiguous. There are 11 residues in the CDR3. Trimming took 7 bases from V and 3 from J, leaving 6 bases between them. CDR3 bases: TGTGCCAGCACCCCGGACACTGAAGCTTTCTTT. Residues: CASTPDTEAFF.

The chain combines TRBV14 with TRBJ2-2, with 9 bases matching TRBD2. Germline V gene data show CDR1 as SGHDN and CDR2 as FVKESK. The CDR3 is 16 amino acids. The V gene end was trimmed by 4 bases and the J gene end by 5 bases; junction bases not matched to a gene: 8. CDR3 in DNA: TGTGCCAGCAGCCCGCAGCGGGGGGAAATTACCGGGGAGCTGTTTTTT. This sequence encodes CASSPQRGEITGELFF.